This record covers a single TCR beta chain. The data stem from a study of T cell changes during pregnancy in multiple sclerosis. The CDR3 totals 16 residues. Germline-derived CDR1 and CDR2 are MDHEN and SYDVKM. The J segment lost 4 bases and the V segment lost 5 bases, leaving 11 bases of the junction unmatched. The assay was immunoSEQ multiplex PCR, and TCRdb's table has in-frame clones only and misses some. The top ten clones hold 5.7% of a sample with 25,000 to 30,000 clones, 85% to 95% of them seen once. The source was CD8+ T cells from peripheral blood mononuclear cells, collected before pregnancy. The rearrangement uses TRBV28 and TRBJ2-1; 7 bases line up with TRBD1. The receptor comes from a female donor with multiple sclerosis, enrolled in a pregnancy study. CDR3 loop: CASSRRTGVGYNEQFF. CDR3 bases: TGTGCCAGCAGTCGTAGGACAGGTGTGGGGTACAATGAGCAGTTCTTC.